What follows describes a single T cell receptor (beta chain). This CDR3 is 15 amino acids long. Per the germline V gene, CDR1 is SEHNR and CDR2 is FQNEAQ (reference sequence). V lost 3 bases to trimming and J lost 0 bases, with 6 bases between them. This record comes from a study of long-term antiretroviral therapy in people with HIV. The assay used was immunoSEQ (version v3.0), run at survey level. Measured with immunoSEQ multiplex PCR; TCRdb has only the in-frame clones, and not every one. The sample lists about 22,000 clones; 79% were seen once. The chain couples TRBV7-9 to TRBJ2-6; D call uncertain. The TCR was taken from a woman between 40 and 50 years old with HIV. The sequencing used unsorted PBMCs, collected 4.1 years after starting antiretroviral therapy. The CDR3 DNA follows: TGTGCCAGCAGCTTCTGGGGCTCTGGGGCCAACGTCCTGACTTTC. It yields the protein CASSFWGSGANVLTF.